Below are 3 T cell receptor beta chains sequenced from a single sample in a study of T cells after yellow fever vaccination. TCRdb recomputed calls from the 5' RACE reads with MiXCR, one row per CDR3 protein. The repertoire has some 260,000 distinct CDR3 sequences, about 5.2% of them found once; the top ten carry around 3.5%. This sample comprised CD4+ T cells sorted from PBMCs, obtained on the day of the yellow fever booster vaccination. The receptors originated from a man between 18 and 29 years old who received the YFV17D yellow fever vaccine.

Only a few counts were recorded for this clonotype. The chain is built from TRBV6-2 or TRBV6-3 and TRBJ2-7; D is perhaps TRBD2 (5 bases). There are 12 residues in the CDR3. CDR1 and CDR2 (germline): MNHEY, SVGEGT. Trimming took off 8 bases at V and 7 bases at J, with 15 bases between the two ends. CDR3: CASGESTGEQYV. CDR3 in DNA: TGTGCCAGCGGGGAATCCACGGGGGAGCAGTACGTC.

This rearrangement joins TRBV20-1 to TRBJ1-1; D might be TRBD1 (5 bases). V lost 4 bases and J lost 0, with 9 bases in between. CDR1 is DFQATT and CDR2 is SNEGSKA in the germline V gene (reference sequence). The CDR3 is 13 residues long. The DNA of the CDR3 is TGCAGTGCTAATCGGGGCTTGAACACTGAAGCTTTCTTT. Translating gives CSANRGLNTEAFF.

The chain uses TRBV15 and TRBJ2-2, with a tentative D call TRBD2 (7 bases). V was pared by 0 bases and J by 4 bases, with 15 bases between. The CDR3 runs to 17 residues. CDR1 and CDR2 (germline): LNHNV, YYDKDF (reference sequence). As DNA, the CDR3 is TGTGCCACCAGCAGAGATGGGGGGGGGCGAAGCACCGGGGAGCTGTTTTTT. This codes for CATSRDGGGRSTGELFF. Using reference TRBV15 and TRBJ2-2 for the parts outside the CDR3, the full variable domain is DAMVIQNPRYQVTQFGKPVTLSCSQTLNHNVMYWYQQKSSQAPKLLFHYYDKDFNNEADTPDNFQSRRPNTSFCFLDIRSPGLGDTAMYLCATSRDGGGRSTGELFFGEGSRLTVL.